One T cell receptor beta chain is described in this entry. The sample is drawn from a study of T cells in Graves' hyperthyroidism and ophthalmopathy. Amplified regions were TCR beta CDR3 sequences from RNA transcripts. First-round RT-PCR with HTBI primers amplified the TCR CDR3 region. MiXCR, applied by TCRdb to the multiplex PCR reads, yields one record per CDR3 protein. The sample includes around 800,000 distinct CDR3 sequences, 38% seen only once; the top ten take approximately 8.7%. This clonotype was obtained from a man between 18 and 35 years old with Graves' hyperthyroidism. The sequencing input was blood.

The CDR3 sequence: CASSLRVNEQFF. The CDR3 nucleotides read TGTGCCAGCAGCTTACGAGTCAATGAGCAGTTCTTC. The J gene is TRBJ2-1, the V gene TRBV7-9; D is unclear. V was cut by 2 bases and J by 6 bases, with 5 bases left in between. The germline V gene has CDR1 SEHNR and CDR2 FQNEAQ (reference sequence). The CDR3 is 12 residues long.